This TCR beta chain was sequenced in a study of immune evolution from preneoplasia to lung adenocarcinoma. Clones were sequenced by immunoSEQ multiplex PCR, and TCRdb holds only the in-frame ones, with some missing. The data show 11,000 to 15,000 clones, with over 75% seen just once and about 2.8% held by the top ten. J was trimmed by 0 bases and V by 0 bases; bases with no gene match: 19. Germline V lookup: CDR1 LGHNA, CDR2 YSLEER. This CDR3 contains 22 residues. The J gene is TRBJ2-1, the V gene TRBV4-3; 8 bases fit TRBD2. Source material: FFPE lung adenocarcinoma in situ tissue. The receptor was isolated from a donor of 70 years or more with lung adenocarcinoma. The CDR3 region has the DNA TGCGCCAGCAGCCAAGATACCCTAGCGGGCGAGACTAAGACAAACTCCTACAATGAGCAGTTCTTC. Protein sequence: CASSQDTLAGETKTNSYNEQFF.